This entry lists 12 T cell receptor beta chains sequenced from one sample in a study of shared clonotypes between healthy human individuals. Using immunoSEQ multiplex PCR, the repertoire was profiled, and TCRdb retains in-frame clones only, with some absent. The sample gives 2 million to 3 million clones, 80% to 95% of which show up once; approximately 0.37% is in the top ten. Sequencing used naive CD4+ T cells from PBMCs. Subset meaning: CD45RA+ positively selected. These receptors were obtained from a man in his late teens or twenties in good health. Some clones in this sample may be carry-over from other donors' samples.

The rearrangement uses TRBV5-6 and TRBJ1-1; D is uncertain. The CDR3 consists of 15 residues. Germline CDR1 and CDR2: SGHDT and YYEEEE. Trimming cost V 1 base and J 1 base, with 11 bases left between them. The CDR3 is CASSLWFASNTEAFF. The CDR3 DNA reads TGTGCCAGCAGCTTGTGGTTCGCGTCGAACACTGAAGCTTTCTTT.

The chain uses TRBV28 and TRBJ2-7, with D possibly matching TRBD2 (6 bases). The CDR3 consists of 13 residues. Trimming shortened V by 8 bases and J by 0 bases, and 11 bases separated the two germline ends. CDR1 is MDHEN, CDR2 SYDVKM, per germline. The CDR3 DNA sequence: TGTGCCAGCCGGGACTCGACCTCCTACGAGCAGTACTTC. Protein product: CASRDSTSYEQYF. The full variable domain, with the rest looked up from reference TRBV28 and TRBJ2-7, is DVKVTQSSRYLVKRTGEKVFLECVQDMDHENMFWYRQDPGLGLRLIYFSYDVKMKEKGDIPEGYSVSREKKERFSLILESASTNQTSMYLCASRDSTSYEQYFGPGTRLTVT.

This clone was detected only once. This CDR3 reads CASSSLQGPNEKLFF. CDR3 coding DNA: TGTGCCAGCAGCTCATTACAGGGTCCTAATGAAAAACTGTTTTTT. V gene TRBV7-9 combines with J gene TRBJ1-4; tentatively, D is TRBD1 (6 bases). CDR1 and CDR2 from the germline V gene are SEHNR and FQNEAQ (reference sequence). V lost 4 bases, J lost 3 bases, and 12 bases lay in between. The CDR3 length is 15 residues.

CDR3: CSVEGGTDSTDTQYF. For the CDR3, the DNA is TGCAGCGTTGAAGGCGGGACAGATAGCACAGATACGCAGTATTTT. V usage is TRBV29-1 and J usage is TRBJ2-3, with D possibly matching TRBD1 (7 bases). V was pared by 1 base and J by 0 bases, with 11 bases between. The length of the CDR3 is 15 residues. CDR1 SQVTM and CDR2 ANQGSEA come from the germline V gene.

V gene TRBV4-3 combines with J gene TRBJ1-4; a weak D match, TRBD1 (5 bases). The germline V and J ends were trimmed by 1 base and 12 bases, with 15 bases remaining between them. Germline CDR1 reads LGHNA; CDR2 reads YSLEER. The CDR3 contains 14 residues. The CDR3 loop is CASSQVLIGGELFF. DNA of the CDR3: TGCGCCAGCAGCCAAGTATTGATCGGAGGGGAACTGTTTTTT.

The chain is built from TRBV7-2 and TRBJ2-1, with 11 bases lining up with TRBD2. The CDR3 runs 17 residues. Per the germline V gene, CDR1 is SGHTA and CDR2 is FQGNSA. V dropped 5 bases and J dropped 8; count of bases not matched to a gene: 14. The CDR3 nucleotides are TGTGCCAGCAGCCCGAGGGGGACTAGCGGAGGGATCCATGAGCAGTTCTTC. Translation: CASSPRGTSGGIHEQFF.

The chain employs TRBV7-9 and TRBJ2-7; 9 bases agree with TRBD2. This CDR3 is built from 17 residues. Germline trimming cut 4 bases from V and 7 bases from J; bases unmatched to any gene: 17. The germline gives CDR1 SEHNR, CDR2 FQNEAQ (reference sequence). CDR3 nucleotide sequence: TGTGCCAGCAGCTCCATTTACGGGACTAGCAAAACGGGAGAGCAGTACTTC. Amino acids: CASSSIYGTSKTGEQYF.

The J gene is TRBJ2-1, the V gene TRBV27, with 7 bases matching TRBD1. The V gene's germline CDR1 is MNHEY and CDR2 SMNVEV (reference sequence). The V segment lost 6 bases and the J segment 4 bases; nucleotides outside the gene matches: 9. The CDR3 covers 15 residues. CDR3 protein: CASSLQGGQYNEQFF. In nucleotides, the CDR3 is TGTGCCAGCAGCCTACAAGGGGGACAGTACAATGAGCAGTTCTTC.

This sequence joins TRBV21-1 and TRBJ2-7; TRBD1 is the table's D call, not checked against the DNA. TRBV21-1 is a pseudogene segment. CDR3 length: 15 amino acids. The CDR3 protein is CASSLGTGIPYEQYF. The CDR3 region has the DNA TGTGCCAGCAGCTTAGGGACAGGGATTCCCTACGAGCAGTACTTC.

The chain joins TRBV4-1 to TRBJ1-1; D is unclear. There are 14 residues in the CDR3. Trimming left V 2 bases short and J 3 bases short, with 10 bases between. Germline CDR1 and CDR2: MGHRA and YSYEKL. CDR3 bases: TGCGCCAGCAGCCAACCGCCGGGGTACACTGAAGCTTTCTTT. Translating it yields CASSQPPGYTEAFF.

The chain uses TRBV19 and TRBJ2-7; D may correspond to TRBD1 or TRBD2 (5 bases each). The V end was cut by 3 bases, the J end by 6 bases, with 18 bases between. CDR1 is LNHDA, CDR2 SQIVND, per germline (reference sequence). CDR3 length: 15 amino acids. CDR3 in amino acids: CASSMGMRGVGEQYF. In DNA, the CDR3 is TGTGCCAGTAGTATGGGAATGAGGGGAGTGGGCGAGCAGTACTTC.

This clone was seen a single time. V is TRBV6-6 and J is TRBJ1-4, with D uncertain. The length of the CDR3 is 16 residues. Deletions cut 0 bases from V and 8 bases from J, with 16 bases between. Germline values: CDR1 MNHNY, CDR2 SVGAGI (reference sequence). CDR3 region: CASSYSTPGSREKLFF. CDR3 DNA: TGTGCCAGCAGTTACTCGACACCTGGGTCAAGGGAAAAACTGTTTTTT.